The clone carrying this T cell receptor beta chain was observed a single time. This CDR3 comprises 16 residues. Germline V CDR1 and CDR2: SGHRS, YFSETQ. V lost 0 bases, J lost 8 bases, and 13 bases stayed unmatched. This entry comes from a study of sequential checkpoint blockade in melanoma. Clones were read by immunoSEQ multiplex PCR, and TCRdb kept only the in-frame ones, dropping some. The profile covers several thousand clones, with approximately 60% appearing a single time and approximately 8.2% taken by the ten largest. Described treatment: randomized to nivolumab then ipilimumab (arm A) or the reverse (arm B). DNA-damaging chemotherapy had not been given to any patient beforehand. Sorted cells were live CD3+CD8+, lacking CD19 and CD56, from PBMCs.

The chain couples TRBV5-1 to TRBJ1-2; 7 nucleotides match TRBD1. The starting material was CD8+ T cells sorted from blood (inferred from file names), obtained from a patient given nivolumab and ipilimumab in sequence. This receptor was taken from a human donor with melanoma. DNA for the CDR3: TGCGCCAGCAGCTTGGCTACCGACAGGGAGGAGTACGGCTACACCTTC. This sequence encodes CASSLATDREEYGYTF. The complete variable domain, with remaining parts taken from reference TRBV5-1 and TRBJ1-2, reads KAGVTQTPRYLIKTRGQQVTLSCSPISGHRSVSWYQQTPGQGLQFLFEYFSETQRNKGNFPGRFSGRQFSNSRSEMNVSTLELGDSALYLCASSLATDREEYGYTFGSGTRLTVV.